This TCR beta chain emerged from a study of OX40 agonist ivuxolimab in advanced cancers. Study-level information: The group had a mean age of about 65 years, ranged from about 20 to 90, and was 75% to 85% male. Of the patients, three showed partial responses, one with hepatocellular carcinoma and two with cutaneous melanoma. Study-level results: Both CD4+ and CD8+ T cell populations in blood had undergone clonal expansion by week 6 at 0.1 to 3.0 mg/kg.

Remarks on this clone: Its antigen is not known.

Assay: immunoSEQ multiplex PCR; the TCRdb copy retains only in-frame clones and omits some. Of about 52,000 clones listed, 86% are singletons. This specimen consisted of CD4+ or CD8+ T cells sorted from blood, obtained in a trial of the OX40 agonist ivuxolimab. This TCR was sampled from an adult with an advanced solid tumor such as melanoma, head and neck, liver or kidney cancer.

The CDR3 spells CASSLALAGASDTQYF. Written as DNA, the CDR3 is TGCGCCAGCAGCTTGGCTCTAGCGGGGGCATCTGATACGCAGTATTTT. The chain is built from TRBV5-1 and TRBJ2-3; 10 nucleotides line up with TRBD2. Germline V gene sequence: CDR1 SGHRS, CDR2 YFSETQ. There are 16 residues in the CDR3. V shed 0 bases and J 6 bases; nucleotides not matched to a gene: 7.